This T cell receptor beta chain appears in the sequencing data of a study of CXCR3-negative and CXCR3-positive naive CD8 T cells. Findings and limits, study-wide: Hydrophobicity of TRB CDR3s was greater in CXCR3-positive naive cells than in CXCR3-negative naive cells. Similar TRBV-TRBJ usage was seen in naive cells (both CXCR3-negative and CXCR3-positive), but memory cells differed.

The TRB libraries of cDNA were built by UMI-labeled 5' RACE. From the 5' RACE reads, TCRdb lists one entry per CDR3 protein and no DNA. This listing includes about 120,000 distinct CDR3 sequences. A word on this clonotype: The antigen remains undetermined.

CDR3 length equals 17 residues. Germline V gene data show CDR1 as SQVTM and CDR2 as ANQGSEA. Sequencing was done on a sample of naive CXCR3+ CD8+ T cells from blood. Indicated subset: CD45RO-CCR7+CD27+CD95- naive CD8+ T cells expressing CXCR3 (TNR3+). The origin of this receptor is a human donor in good health. Some clones in this sample may be carry-over from other donors' samples. This chain uses TRBV29-1 with TRBJ2-2; TCRdb reports TRBD1, a call that lacks DNA to check it against. CDR3 loop: CSVEDPQIGGDTGELFF.